One and the same sample provided the 2 T cell receptor beta chains below, sequenced in a study of blood T cell repertoires in COVID-19. Sequenced by immunoSEQ multiplex PCR; TCRdb stores in-frame clones only, minus some. The table shows fewer than 70,000 clones, with about 87% occurring only once. The sample was peripheral blood. These receptors originate from a human donor in a cohort sampled during active COVID-19.

This sequence joins TRBV5-4 and TRBJ2-4; TRBD1 matches at 11 bases. The germline CDR1 and CDR2 sequences are SGHNT and YYREEE (reference sequence). V shed 2 bases, J shed 4 bases, and the junction held 5 bases outside the gene matches. The CDR3 runs to 16 residues. As DNA, the CDR3 is TGTGCCAGCAGCTTAGGACAGGGGGCGTTAAAAAACATTCAGTACTTC. Translation: CASSLGQGALKNIQYF.

V usage is TRBV5-1 and J usage is TRBJ1-4, with 8 bases lining up with TRBD1. The CDR3 is made up of 15 amino acids. The germline V gene encodes CDR1 SGHRS and CDR2 YFSETQ. V lost 5 bases to trimming and J lost 3 bases; unmatched junction nucleotides: 6. CDR3 in amino acids: CASSGQGASNEKLFF. In DNA, the CDR3 is TGCGCCAGCAGTGGGCAGGGGGCGTCTAATGAAAAACTGTTTTTT.